One sample yielded the 2 T cell receptor beta chains listed below, sequenced in a study of T-cell reconstitution after alpha-beta-depleted transplantation in children (TCRdb year 2016). The library was obtained by PCR. TCRdb shows the sequencer as Illumina HiSeq 2500. Molecular barcoding was employed in the preparation of TCR libraries, with unique molecular identifiers being used to normalize TCRbeta repertoire quantification. The raw public data were reprocessed by TCRdb itself: fastp quality trimming at Q25, MiXCR clonotype calling, in-frame beta chains only. Each CDR3 protein gets just one entry, which takes the most common genes and DNA from the rows behind it. Present in this sample are around 200,000 distinct CDR3 sequences, roughly 15% of which were seen just once. Around 44% of the sample goes to the ten largest clones. The treatment or condition tag for this specimen amounts to: allogeneic hematopoietic cell transplantation with graft depleted of TCRalphabeta T cells and CD19 B cells.

The source material was PBMCs, mostly from graft donor cells, sampled 360 days after TCRalphabeta/CD19-depleted stem cell transplant. The origin of the receptors is a male patient aged 2 to 10 who had a stem cell transplant for acute lymphoblastic leukemia, so the T cells may come from the graft donor.

There are a few counts of this clonotype. This chain connects TRBV28 to TRBJ1-2; the D is unclear. V dropped 2 bases and J dropped 4 bases, with 5 bases sitting between them. The length of the CDR3 is 12 residues. Germline CDR1 and CDR2: MDHEN and SYDVKM. CDR3 protein: CASSLLTYGYTF. The CDR3 bases are TGTGCCAGCAGTTTACTCACCTATGGCTACACCTTC.

The chain has TRBV20-1 and TRBJ1-2; D is undetermined. Trimming pared 1 base from V and 0 bases from J, leaving 12 bases between. Germline loops: CDR1 DFQATT, CDR2 SNEGSKA (reference sequence). The CDR3 sequence is 15 residues long. The CDR3 here is CSARVQDQANYGYTF. In nucleotides, the CDR3 is TGCAGTGCTAGAGTCCAGGACCAAGCTAACTATGGCTACACCTTC.